A single sample is the source of the 16 T cell receptor beta chains below, sequenced in a study of T cell repertoires in cytomegalovirus infection. TCRdb itself ran the reads through MiXCR, one entry per CDR3 protein. The data contain fewer than 250,000 distinct CDR3 sequences, under 25% of them singletons. Specimen: CD8+ T cells from PBMCs. The receptors stem from a human donor in good health (CMV status not recorded). Some clones in this sample may be carry-over from other donors' samples.

The chain carries TRBV29-1 and TRBJ1-2; D call uncertain. The CDR3 has 13 residues. The germline V gene has CDR1 SQVTM and CDR2 ANQGSEA. Trimming removed 8 bases at V and 3 bases at J, with 16 bases between. The CDR3 nucleotides read TGCAGCTATTCCGGTGGGGTCCACTATGGCTACACCTTC. It yields the protein CSYSGGVHYGYTF.

This clonotype was counted many times. The rearrangement uses TRBV6-6 and TRBJ2-7; D may correspond to TRBD1 or TRBD2 (5 bases each). The V gene lost 0 bases and the J gene lost 0 bases, with 12 bases spanning the gap. Germline loops: CDR1 MNHNY, CDR2 SVGAGI (reference sequence). CDR3 size: 16 residues. In nucleotides, the CDR3 is TGTGCCAGCAGTTACTCCGGGACCGACTTCTCCTACGAGCAGTACTTC. It is translated as CASSYSGTDFSYEQYF.

This clonotype has only a few counts. The rearrangement joins TRBV11-2 to TRBJ1-1; a weak D match, TRBD1 (6 bases). Germline loops: CDR1 SGHAT, CDR2 FQNNGV. CDR3 length: 15 amino acids. V shed 5 bases and J shed 4 bases, with 17 bases lying between them. The CDR3 region has the DNA TGTGCCAGCAGCGGGACAAAGGGATATCGCACTGAAGCTTTCTTT. Protein sequence: CASSGTKGYRTEAFF.

This clonotype was seen only a few times. The chain recombines TRBV28 with TRBJ1-1; TRBD1 aligns across 9 bases. After removal of 6 bases from V and 5 bases from J, the junction contained 19 bases not matched to a gene. CDR3 length equals 18 residues. CDR1 is MDHEN and CDR2 is SYDVKM in the germline V gene. DNA for the CDR3: TGTGCCAGCAGCCCTTATCCGGGACAGGGATCTACAGGGACTGAAGCTTTCTTT. This gives the protein CASSPYPGQGSTGTEAFF.

The chain has TRBV2 and TRBJ2-1; the D is unclear. The CDR3 runs 12 residues. V was cut by 7 bases and J by 7 bases, with 11 bases left in between. Looked up from germline, CDR1 is SNHLY and CDR2 is FYNNEI. CDR3 loop: CASTGTSNEQFF. The CDR3 nucleotides read TGTGCCAGCACCGGAACGTCGAATGAGCAGTTCTTC.

The chain carries TRBV28 and TRBJ2-3, with 7 bases matching TRBD1. V dropped 6 bases and J dropped 4; count of bases not matched to a gene: 13. Germline-derived CDR1 and CDR2 are MDHEN and SYDVKM. The CDR3 spans 16 residues. The CDR3 spells CASSNPPTGRSDTQYF. Written as DNA, the CDR3 is TGTGCCAGCAGCAACCCTCCGACAGGGCGGTCAGATACGCAGTATTTT.

V gene TRBV9 combines with J gene TRBJ2-5, with D perhaps being TRBD1 or TRBD2 (6 bases each). Between the trimmed V and J ends, which lost 0 bases and 4 bases, there was a span of 19 bases. The germline V gene encodes CDR1 SGDLS and CDR2 YYNGEE. CDR3 length: 17 residues. CDR3 coding DNA: TGTGCCAGCAGCGTAGCTACCGGGGGCGGCTGGGGAGAGACCCAGTACTTC. Translated, it gives CASSVATGGGWGETQYF.

This clonotype was seen more than once but under ten times. The chain combines TRBV12-3 or TRBV12-4 with TRBJ1-5; D remains unclear. The CDR3 is made up of 15 amino acids. V dropped 1 base and J dropped 0 bases, with 7 bases sitting between them. This CDR3 reads CASSLGDNSNQPQHF. The CDR3 DNA reads TGTGCCAGCAGTTTAGGGGATAATAGCAATCAGCCCCAGCATTTT.

There are many counts of this clonotype. The J gene is TRBJ2-2, the V gene TRBV7-2; D possibly corresponds to TRBD2 (5 bases). CDR1 is SGHTA, CDR2 FQGNSA, per germline. The length of the CDR3 is 15 residues. Trimming stripped 4 bases from V and 5 bases from J, with 14 bases between. CDR3 sequence reads: CASSSRAPGTGELFF. The CDR3 DNA reads TGTGCCAGCAGCTCACGGGCCCCGGGGACCGGGGAGCTGTTTTTT.

In this sample, this clonotype turned up many times. This chain links TRBV11-2 with TRBJ2-3; D may be TRBD2 (5 bases). Germline V gene data show CDR1 as SGHAT and CDR2 as FQNNGV. Trimming cost V 0 bases and J 0 bases, with 13 bases left between them. The CDR3 sequence is 17 residues long. The CDR3, as DNA: TGTGCCAGCAGCTTAGATGTGGCAGGAGGCAGCACAGATACGCAGTATTTT. Residues: CASSLDVAGGSTDTQYF.

The chain is built from TRBV7-9 and TRBJ1-1; tentative D call: TRBD1 (5 bases). This CDR3 is built from 13 residues. Germline V CDR1 and CDR2: SEHNR, FQNEAQ (reference sequence). The V end was cut by 8 bases, the J end by 2 bases, with 12 bases between. CDR3 sequence (DNA): TGTGCCAGCGGATCGGGGGTTAACACTGAAGCTTTCTTT. Translated: CASGSGVNTEAFF.

This chain connects TRBV7-9 to TRBJ1-2, with 7 nucleotides matching TRBD1. There are 16 residues in the CDR3. Per the germline V gene, CDR1 is SEHNR and CDR2 is FQNEAQ (reference sequence). J was trimmed by 6 bases and V by 5 bases; bases with no gene match: 15. As DNA, the CDR3 is TGTGCCAGCAGCCCCTCCCTGGAGACAGGGCTTGATGGCTACACCTTC. The encoded protein is CASSPSLETGLDGYTF.

This clonotype was detected a few times. The rearrangement links TRBV20-1 to TRBJ2-1; 9 bases are shared with TRBD2. This CDR3 region has 13 residues. Germline V gene data show CDR1 as DFQATT and CDR2 as SNEGSKA (reference sequence). Trimming took 6 bases from V and 3 from J; bases not matched to a gene: 3. The CDR3 reads CSAWTSDYNEQFF. The CDR3, as DNA: TGCAGTGCCTGGACTAGCGACTACAATGAGCAGTTCTTC.

This clonotype was seen just once. A much larger clone differs from this one at a single base, so this may be a read error. V gene TRBV7-8 combines with J gene TRBJ2-3; 10 positions agree with TRBD1. Germline-derived CDR1 and CDR2 are SGHVS and FQNEAQ. Germline trimming cut 7 bases from V and 4 bases from J; bases unmatched to any gene: 11. CDR3 size: 16 residues. The CDR3, as DNA: TGTGCCAGCAACATTCCCGGGACAGGGGTACCAGATACGCAGTATTTT. Translation: CASNIPGTGVPDTQYF.

This chain uses TRBV19 with TRBJ2-4; D is ambiguous. The V gene's germline CDR1 is LNHDA and CDR2 SQIVND (reference sequence). V was trimmed by 9 bases and J by 5 bases, leaving 11 bases between them. This CDR3 spans 12 amino acids. The CDR3 nucleotides are TGTGCCAGCAGGCATCAAGAAAACATTCAGTACTTC. The encoded protein is CASRHQENIQYF.

This clonotype turned up a few times. The V and J genes are TRBV23-1 and TRBJ2-3; 9 bases are shared with TRBD2. TRBV23-1 carries the ORF label, with uncertain function. The CDR3 spans 16 residues. The junction had 16 bases not matched to a gene; V was cut back by 6 bases and J by 9 bases. The CDR3 DNA sequence: TGCGCCAGCAGCAACCCTTCTCTAGCGGGGTTTCGGACGCAGTATTTT. It codes for CASSNPSLAGFRTQYF.